This T cell receptor (beta chain) was captured by sequencing in a study of tumor and adjacent non-tumor tissue in lung cancer. The template was RNA from unsorted bulk tissue. Looked up from germline, CDR1 is MNHNS and CDR2 is SASEGT. V lost 10 bases, J lost 10 bases, and 20 bases lay in between. The CDR3 totals 13 residues. TCRbeta libraries were built with three rounds of nested PCR, modified from ARM-PCR. In TCRdb, the multiplex PCR reads were re-called with MiXCR into one record per CDR3 protein. This sample has approximately 130,000 distinct CDR3 sequences, with 66% found just once. The genes are TRBV6-1 and TRBJ2-1; D is perhaps TRBD1 (6 bases). Material: lung tumor tissue. The sequence was collected from a man in his thirties or forties with non-small cell lung cancer. CDR3 sequence reads: CANRAGTWNEQFF. DNA for the CDR3: TGTGCCAACAGGGCCGGGACATGGAACGAGCAGTTCTTC.